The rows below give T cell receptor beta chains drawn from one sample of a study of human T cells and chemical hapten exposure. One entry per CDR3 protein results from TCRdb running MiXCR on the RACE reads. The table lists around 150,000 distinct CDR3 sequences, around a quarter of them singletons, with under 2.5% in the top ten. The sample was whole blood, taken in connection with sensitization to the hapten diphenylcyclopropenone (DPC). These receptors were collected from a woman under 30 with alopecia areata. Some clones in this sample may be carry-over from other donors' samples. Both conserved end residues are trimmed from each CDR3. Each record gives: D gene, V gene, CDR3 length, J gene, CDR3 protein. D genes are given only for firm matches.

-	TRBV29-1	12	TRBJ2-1	SVRRPDSYNEQF
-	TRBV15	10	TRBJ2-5	ATSRAQETQY
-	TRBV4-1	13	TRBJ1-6	ASSLSPGSWSPLH
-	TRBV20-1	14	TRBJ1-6	SARERLSSYNSPLH
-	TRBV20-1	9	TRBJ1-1	SAREQAEAF
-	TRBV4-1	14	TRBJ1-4	ASSQLIRDRHEKLF
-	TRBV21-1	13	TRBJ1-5	ASSSRDRRNQPQH
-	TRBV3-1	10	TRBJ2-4	ASSQPSGLQY
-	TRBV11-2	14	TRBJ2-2	ASSLLRESITGELF
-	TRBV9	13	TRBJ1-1	ASSVDLSRNTEAF
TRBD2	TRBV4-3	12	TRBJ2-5	ASSLGLAAETQY
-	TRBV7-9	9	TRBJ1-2	ASSFVEGYT
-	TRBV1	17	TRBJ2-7	TSSQDLARLDQSYYEQY
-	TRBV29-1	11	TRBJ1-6	SVALDFNSPLH
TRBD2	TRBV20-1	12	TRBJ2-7	SARLAGDPHEQY
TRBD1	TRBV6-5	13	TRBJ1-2	ASSQGQGGNYGYT
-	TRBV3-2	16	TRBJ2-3	ASSHQITGTSGNDTQY
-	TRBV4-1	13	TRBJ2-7	ASSQEVGSGYEQY
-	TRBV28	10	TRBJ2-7	ASSTWAYEQY
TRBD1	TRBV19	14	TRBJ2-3	ASSMGQGTLTDTQY
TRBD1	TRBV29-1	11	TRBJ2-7	SVNRDRVYEQY
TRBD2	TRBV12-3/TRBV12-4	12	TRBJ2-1	ASTGGPDFGEQF